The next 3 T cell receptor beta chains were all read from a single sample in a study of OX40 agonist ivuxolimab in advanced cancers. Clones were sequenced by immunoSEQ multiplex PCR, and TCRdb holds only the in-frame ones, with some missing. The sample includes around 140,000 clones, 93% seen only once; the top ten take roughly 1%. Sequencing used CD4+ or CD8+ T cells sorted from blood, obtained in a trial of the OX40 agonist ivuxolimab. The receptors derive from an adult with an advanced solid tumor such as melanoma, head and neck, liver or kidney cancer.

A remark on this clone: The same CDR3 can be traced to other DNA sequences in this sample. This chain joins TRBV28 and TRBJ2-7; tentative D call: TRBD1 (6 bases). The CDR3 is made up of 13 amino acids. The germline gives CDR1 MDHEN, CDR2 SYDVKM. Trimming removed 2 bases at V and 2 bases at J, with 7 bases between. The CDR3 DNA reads TGTGCCAGCAGTTTACAGGGGCCCTACGAGCAGTACTTC. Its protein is CASSLQGPYEQYF. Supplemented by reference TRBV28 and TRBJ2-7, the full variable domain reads DVKVTQSSRYLVKRTGEKVFLECVQDMDHENMFWYRQDPGLGLRLIYFSYDVKMKEKGDIPEGYSVSREKKERFSLILESASTNQTSMYLCASSLQGPYEQYFGPGTRLTVT.

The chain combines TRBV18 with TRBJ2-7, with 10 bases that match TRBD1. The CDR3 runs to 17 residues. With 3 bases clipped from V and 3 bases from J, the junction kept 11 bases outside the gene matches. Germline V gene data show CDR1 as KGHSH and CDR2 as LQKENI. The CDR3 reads CASSPRGGQGKNYEQYF. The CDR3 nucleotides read TGTGCCAGCTCACCGCGAGGGGGACAGGGGAAGAACTACGAGCAGTACTTC.

The CDR3 loop reads CASSSRTASYEQYF. CDR3 coding DNA: TGTGCCAGCAGTTCTCGGACAGCCTCCTACGAGCAGTACTTC. V and J are TRBV6-1 and TRBJ2-5; possible D gene TRBD1, 6 bases. The last part of the DNA fits TRBJ2-7 better; the J call may be wrong. The CDR3 has 14 residues. The V gene's germline CDR1 is MNHNS and CDR2 SASEGT.